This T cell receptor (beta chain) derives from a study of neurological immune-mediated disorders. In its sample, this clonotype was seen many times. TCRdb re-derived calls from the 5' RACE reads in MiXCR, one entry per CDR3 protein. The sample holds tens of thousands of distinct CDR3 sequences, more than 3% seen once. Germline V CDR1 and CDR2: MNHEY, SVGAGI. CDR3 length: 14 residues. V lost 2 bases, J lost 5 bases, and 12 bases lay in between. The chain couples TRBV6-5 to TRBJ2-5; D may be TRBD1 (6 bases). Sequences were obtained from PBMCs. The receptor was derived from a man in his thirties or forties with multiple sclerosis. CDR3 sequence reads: CASSYQGLGETQYF. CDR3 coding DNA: TGTGCCAGCAGTTACCAGGGGCTAGGGGAGACCCAGTACTTC.